The T cell receptor (beta chain) under discussion was sequenced for a study of T-cell reconstitution after alpha-beta-depleted transplantation in children. Trimming cost V 6 bases and J 3 bases, with 15 bases left between them. The CDR3 runs 15 residues. Germline CDR1 MNHNS, CDR2 SASEGT. Preparation of the TCRbeta library used unique molecular identifiers. TCRdb redid the calling of the PCR reads with MiXCR, one entry per CDR3 protein. In the table there are around 700,000 distinct CDR3 sequences, under 15% of which are singletons. This chain connects TRBV6-1 to TRBJ1-5; D perhaps matches TRBD1 (5 bases). The sequence derives from a girl aged 2 to 10 with congenital amegakaryocytic thrombocytopenia, due to receive a stem cell transplant. Sequenced material: PBMCs, taken before TCRalphabeta/CD19-depleted stem cell transplant. CDR3 bases: TGTGCCAGCAGCCTAGGACACCTCCACAATCAGCCCCAGCATTTT. Encoded protein: CASSLGHLHNQPQHF.